Below are 32 T cell receptor beta chains sequenced from a single sample in a study of blood T cells in healthy people across ages. Alongside a J-beta primer mix, a sample-barcoded 5' primer served in a second PCR lasting about 7 to 12 cycles. TCRdb used MiXCR to reprocess the 5' RACE reads, holding one entry per CDR3 protein. In the table there are hundreds of thousands of distinct CDR3 sequences, roughly 47% of which are singletons. Material: blood. Receptor source: a woman aged 60-75 years in good health.

This clonotype showed up just a few times. The rearrangement uses TRBV7-2 and TRBJ2-3; possible D gene TRBD1, 6 bases. From germline, CDR1 is SGHTA and CDR2 FQGNSA. This CDR3 contains 16 residues. Trimming shortened V by 7 bases and J by 3 bases, and 20 bases separated the two germline ends. This CDR3 is CASTSGTTRQTDTQYF. CDR3 nucleotide sequence: TGTGCCAGCACCTCCGGGACAACGCGCCAGACAGATACGCAGTATTTT.

This clonotype was counted a single time. This chain links TRBV27 with TRBJ2-1; the match to TRBD2 covers 8 bases. The CDR3 has 16 amino acids. The germline V gene encodes CDR1 MNHEY and CDR2 SMNVEV (reference sequence). The V segment lost 5 bases and the J segment 2 bases; nucleotides outside the gene matches: 8. CDR3 nucleotide sequence: TGTGCCAGCAGTCCCACCGGGACTAGGACCTACAATGAGCAGTTCTTC. It specifies CASSPTGTRTYNEQFF.

This chain connects TRBV20-1 to TRBJ2-5; 8 bases are a match to TRBD2. This CDR3 comprises 15 residues. V was clipped by 3 bases and J by 1 base; unmatched bases: 7. Germline V gene data show CDR1 as DFQATT and CDR2 as SNEGSKA (reference sequence). The CDR3 loop reads CSAREPSGSQETQYF. The CDR3, as DNA: TGCAGTGCTAGGGAACCTAGCGGGTCCCAAGAGACCCAGTACTTC.

A word on this clonotype: One base away lies a much larger clone, so this may be a sequencing read error. The chain employs TRBV6-2 or TRBV6-3 and TRBJ2-1; possibly TRBD1 or TRBD2 for D (5 bases each). This CDR3 is 13 amino acids long. Germline assignment: CDR1 MNHEY and CDR2 SVGEGT. Trimming stripped 10 bases from V and 13 bases from J, with 23 bases between. Here the CDR3 DNA reads TGTGCCATCAGGGACGGAGCTCAAGAGACCCAGTTCTTC. Amino acids: CAIRDGAQETQFF.

This clonotype was detected a few times. This chain connects TRBV7-9 to TRBJ2-7, with 8 bases fitting TRBD1. The CDR3 covers 14 residues. The V and J ends lost 4 bases and 7 bases, in that order; junction bases with no gene match: 9. Germline V lookup: CDR1 SEHNR, CDR2 FQNEAQ (reference sequence). Here the CDR3 reads CASSSLDREGEQYF. The DNA of the CDR3 is TGTGCCAGCAGCTCGTTGGACAGGGAAGGGGAGCAGTACTTC.

This chain links TRBV11-2 with TRBJ2-3, with 10 bases matching TRBD2. The CDR3 has 16 amino acids. The ends lost 6 bases at V and 4 bases at J; junction bases unmatched: 10. The V gene's germline CDR1 is SGHAT and CDR2 FQNNGV. CDR3 DNA sequence: TGTGCCAGCAGGATTGGGAGCGGGAGGGTTGCAGATACGCAGTATTTT. It specifies CASRIGSGRVADTQYF.

The J gene is TRBJ2-3, the V gene TRBV20-1; 11 bases are a match to TRBD2. Germline-derived CDR1 and CDR2 are DFQATT and SNEGSKA (reference sequence). This CDR3 spans 15 amino acids. Trimming removed 6 bases from V and 4 bases from J; junction bases left unmatched: 9. This CDR3 reads CSAEGLADMADTQYF. The CDR3 DNA follows: TGCAGTGCCGAGGGACTAGCGGATATGGCAGATACGCAGTATTTT.

The sample holds a few counts of this clonotype. J is TRBJ2-5 and V is TRBV20-1, with 7 positions matching TRBD1. Unmatched junction bases numbered 8, after V lost 4 bases and J lost 6 bases. This CDR3 spans 13 amino acids. The germline V gene encodes CDR1 DFQATT and CDR2 SNEGSKA (reference sequence). In DNA form, the CDR3 reads TGCAGTGCTACTGTGACAGGGCGTAAGACCCAGTACTTC. Its protein product is CSATVTGRKTQYF.

The chain combines TRBV24-1 with TRBJ1-5; TRBD1 matches at 8 bases. Germline CDR1 and CDR2: KGHDR and SFDVKD. CDR3 length: 16 residues. Trimming removed 1 base from V and 3 bases from J; junction bases left unmatched: 4. The CDR3 bases are TGTGCCACCAGTGATTTCAGACAGGGGTTCAATCAGCCCCAGCATTTT. Translated: CATSDFRQGFNQPQHF.

The V call is TRBV6-5, the J call TRBJ1-1, with D perhaps TRBD1 (5 bases). Germline assignment: CDR1 MNHEY and CDR2 SVGAGI. The CDR3 has 14 residues. Trimming pared 5 bases from V and 3 bases from J, leaving 13 bases between. The CDR3 here is CASSAPGLDTEAFF. DNA of the CDR3: TGTGCCAGCAGTGCTCCGGGACTGGACACTGAAGCTTTCTTT.

This chain uses TRBV10-3 with TRBJ2-1, with TRBD2 identical over 10 bases. CDR1 is ENHRY, CDR2 SYGVKD, per germline. CDR3 length: 12 amino acids. CDR3 in amino acids: CAATSGKNEQFF. The CDR3 nucleotides are TGTGCTGCTACTAGCGGGAAGAATGAGCAGTTCTTC.

V and J are TRBV11-2 and TRBJ2-1; 9 bases are shared with TRBD2. With the DNA end fitting TRBJ2-7 better, the J assignment may be wrong. The CDR3 loop spans 21 amino acids. Looked up from germline, CDR1 is SGHAT and CDR2 is FQNNGV. The CDR3 region is CASSLVAGALRAASSYNEQYF. CDR3 in DNA: TGTGCCAGCAGCTTAGTAGCGGGGGCCCTTAGAGCGGCGAGCTCCTACAATGAGCAGTACTTC.

The chain is built from TRBV6-2 or TRBV6-3 and TRBJ2-5, with D possibly TRBD2 on 7 matching bases. V was shortened by 11 bases and J by 5 bases, with 24 bases between the two germline ends. The V gene's germline CDR1 is MNHEY and CDR2 SVGEGT. This CDR3 has 15 amino acids. This CDR3 reads CASVRGGANLETQYF. CDR3 coding DNA: TGTGCCTCCGTAAGAGGGGGGGCAAATTTGGAGACCCAGTACTTC.

The chain carries TRBV6-4 and TRBJ2-7, with D unclear. The CDR3 totals 14 residues. Germline loops: CDR1 MRHNA, CDR2 SNTAGT. V was pared by 8 bases and J by 12 bases, with 26 bases between. CDR3 bases: TGTGCCAGCCTCGTTGAGAACGGGCCCCAGGTGGGGTACTTC. Translating it yields CASLVENGPQVGYF.

This rearrangement joins TRBV5-5 to TRBJ1-1, with D unresolved. The germline V and J ends were trimmed by 0 bases and 6 bases, with 15 bases remaining between them. Germline-derived CDR1 and CDR2 are SGHKS and YYEKEE (reference sequence). The CDR3 spans 15 residues. CDR3 nucleotide sequence: TGTGCCAGCAGCTTGGCGCCAGCCTGGGCCGCTGAAGCTTTCTTT. It encodes CASSLAPAWAAEAFF.

CDR3 residues: CASIPGTIGRLLNEQFF. The CDR3 DNA follows: TGTGCCAGCATCCCCGGGACTATCGGGAGGTTATTAAATGAGCAGTTCTTC. V and J are TRBV2 and TRBJ2-1, with 7 bases that match TRBD2. CDR3 length: 17 amino acids. With V trimmed by 7 bases and J by 7 bases, 19 bases remained unmatched. Germline CDR1 and CDR2: SNHLY and FYNNEI.

Note on this clonotype: Relative to the germline gene, one junction end is altered; a read error may explain this. The J gene is TRBJ2-7, the V gene TRBV5-1; possibly TRBD2 for D (6 bases). CDR1 is SGHRS, CDR2 YFSETQ, per germline. The CDR3 sequence is 17 residues long. The chain's CDR3 is CANSLRPRDSASYEQYF. As DNA, the CDR3 is TGCGCCAACAGCTTGCGGCCCCGGGACTCAGCCTCCTACGAGCAGTACTTC. Variable domain in full (rest from reference TRBV5-1 and TRBJ2-7): KAGVTQTPRYLIKTRGQQVTLSCSPISGHRSVSWYQQTPGQGLQFLFEYFSETQRNKGNFPGRFSGRQFSNSRSEMNVSTLELGDSALYLCANSLRPRDSASYEQYFGPGTRLTVT.

The sample holds one count of this clonotype. This chain uses TRBV3-1 with TRBJ1-4; D remains unclear. CDR1 is LGHDT and CDR2 is YNNKEL in the germline V gene (reference sequence). V dropped 1 base and J dropped 5 bases, with 11 bases sitting between them. CDR3 length equals 15 residues. The CDR3 is CASSQVRTQNEKLFF. CDR3 bases: TGTGCCAGCAGCCAAGTCCGGACCCAGAATGAAAAACTGTTTTTT.

This clonotype has a handful of counts. This chain uses TRBV7-9 with TRBJ2-3; 13 bases line up with TRBD2. The CDR3 sequence is 14 residues long. Looked up from germline, CDR1 is SEHNR and CDR2 is FQNEAQ (reference sequence). Losses at the gene ends were 5 bases for V and 8 bases for J; bases not matched to a gene: 4. As DNA, the CDR3 is TGTGCCAGCAGCACCGGACTAGCGGGGGCTACGCAGTATTTT. Translated, it gives CASSTGLAGATQYF.

V is TRBV6-2 or TRBV6-3 and J is TRBJ1-2; D gene unclear. With 7 bases removed from V and 8 bases from J, the gap between germline ends came to 17 bases. Per germline, CDR1 MNHEY and CDR2 SVGEGT. The CDR3 extends over 13 amino acids. CDR3: CASTDANTHGYTF. The CDR3 DNA follows: TGTGCCAGCACCGATGCGAACACGCACGGCTACACCTTC.

The V call is TRBV21-1, the J call TRBJ2-1. TRBV21-1 is designated a pseudogene. The CDR3 is 12 residues long. The CDR3 loop is CASSYRVNEQFF. The CDR3 region has the DNA TGTGCCAGCAGCTACCGAGTCAATGAGCAGTTCTTC.

The chain links TRBV2 to TRBJ2-7; 10 bases align to TRBD2. The closer fit of TRBJ2-5 to the DNA end suggests the J call may be wrong. The CDR3 spans 14 residues. Germline-derived CDR1 and CDR2 are SNHLY and FYNNEI. CDR3 sequence: CASRGLAEGETQYF. The CDR3 coding sequence is TGTGCCAGCAGAGGACTAGCGGAGGGAGAGACCCAGTACTTC.

In its sample, this clonotype was seen a few times. The gene calls are TRBV3-1 and TRBJ2-7; weak D call: TRBD2 (6 bases). Trimming cost V 7 bases and J 0 bases, with 10 bases left between them. Germline V gene data show CDR1 as LGHDT and CDR2 as YNNKEL (reference sequence). The CDR3 loop spans 13 amino acids. The CDR3 loop reads CASTKEGSYEQYF. The CDR3 DNA follows: TGTGCCAGCACCAAGGAGGGCTCCTACGAGCAGTACTTC.

About this clonotype: Relative to the germline gene, one junction end is altered; a read error may explain this. The gene calls are TRBV6-1 and TRBJ1-2, with D perhaps matching TRBD1 (5 bases). The germline CDR1 and CDR2 sequences are MNHNS and SASEGT. The CDR3 has 17 residues. The CDR3 DNA sequence: TGTACCAGCAGGGAAAGAGACTTTAAGGAGGGTAACTATGGCTACACCTTC. Translated, it gives CTSRERDFKEGNYGYTF.

This clonotype was counted only a few times. The V gene is TRBV2, the J gene TRBJ2-5, with a weak D call TRBD2 (6 bases). The CDR3 contains 12 residues. The V gene's germline CDR1 is SNHLY and CDR2 FYNNEI. Trimming left V 4 bases short and J 4 bases short, with 7 bases between. The CDR3 DNA is TGTGCCAGCAGTGGGCGGGGAGAGACCCAGTACTTC. Translating it yields CASSGRGETQYF.

Remarks on this clonotype: A much larger clonotype is one base distant, so this may be a read error. V gene TRBV20-1 combines with J gene TRBJ1-2; D might be TRBD1 (5 bases). From germline, CDR1 is DFQATT and CDR2 SNEGSKA (reference sequence). This CDR3 contains 14 residues. DNA for the CDR3: TGCAGTGCTACCCCAAGGGGTTCTAACCATGGCTACACCTTC. Translated, it gives CSATPRGSNHGYTF.

This clonotype has only a few counts. The CDR3 DNA sequence: TGCGCCAGCAGCCCCGAAGTAGCGGCGTCTAGCTATGGCTACACCTTC. This encodes CASSPEVAASSYGYTF. The chain has TRBV5-1 and TRBJ1-2; D call uncertain. Germline values: CDR1 SGHRS, CDR2 YFSETQ. Trimming cost V 4 bases and J 4 bases, with 20 bases left between them. The CDR3 runs 16 residues.

V is TRBV5-4 and J is TRBJ2-4; weak D call: TRBD1 (6 bases). With 9 bases removed from V and 8 bases from J, the gap between germline ends came to 15 bases. Germline CDR1 reads SGHNT; CDR2 reads YYREEE (reference sequence). CDR3 length: 12 amino acids. CDR3 loop: CATGVPGDIQYF. The CDR3 bases are TGTGCCACCGGCGTCCCAGGGGACATTCAGTACTTC.

This clonotype showed up many times. Since a much larger clone is just one base distant, this may be a read error. The chain links TRBV12-3 or TRBV12-4 to TRBJ2-1, with 7 bases lining up with TRBD1. This CDR3 has 13 residues. Trimming removed 6 bases from V and 6 bases from J; junction bases left unmatched: 5. CDR3 residues: CASSDREVNEQFF. In DNA, the CDR3 is TGTGCCAGCAGCGACAGGGAAGTCAATGAGCAGTTCTTC.

This chain links TRBV2 with TRBJ2-5, with D perhaps TRBD2 (6 bases). CDR1 is SNHLY and CDR2 is FYNNEI in the germline V gene. The CDR3 covers 15 residues. V lost 6 bases to trimming and J lost 11 bases, with 25 bases between them. CDR3 loop: CASSRYQEGLEEQYF. The CDR3 DNA is TGTGCCAGCAGCCGATATCAAGAGGGACTCGAGGAGCAGTACTTC.

This clonotype was counted between two and nine times. The J gene is TRBJ1-2, the V gene TRBV29-1, with TRBD1 matching over 8 bases. The CDR3 sequence is 13 residues long. V lost 5 bases and J lost 2; bases outside the gene matches: 4. Germline V gene sequence: CDR1 SQVTM, CDR2 ANQGSEA. CDR3 DNA: TGCAGCGTTCGGACAGGGACAAACTATGGCTACACCTTC. Translation gives CSVRTGTNYGYTF. Full variable domain (remainder filled in from reference TRBV29-1 and TRBJ1-2): SAVISQKPSRDICQRGTSLTIQCQVDSQVTMMFWYRQQPGQSLTLIATANQGSEATYESGFVIDKFPISRPNLTFSTLTVSNMSPEDSSIYLCSVRTGTNYGYTFGSGTRLTVV.

J is TRBJ2-7 and V is TRBV3-1, with 8 bases that match TRBD1. The CDR3 has 15 residues. In germline, CDR1 is LGHDT, CDR2 YNNKEL (reference sequence). The V and J ends lost 3 bases and 3 bases, in that order; junction bases with no gene match: 7. CDR3 in amino acids: CASSQPGQGNYEQYF. The CDR3 DNA reads TGTGCCAGCAGCCAGCCCGGACAGGGTAACTACGAGCAGTACTTC.